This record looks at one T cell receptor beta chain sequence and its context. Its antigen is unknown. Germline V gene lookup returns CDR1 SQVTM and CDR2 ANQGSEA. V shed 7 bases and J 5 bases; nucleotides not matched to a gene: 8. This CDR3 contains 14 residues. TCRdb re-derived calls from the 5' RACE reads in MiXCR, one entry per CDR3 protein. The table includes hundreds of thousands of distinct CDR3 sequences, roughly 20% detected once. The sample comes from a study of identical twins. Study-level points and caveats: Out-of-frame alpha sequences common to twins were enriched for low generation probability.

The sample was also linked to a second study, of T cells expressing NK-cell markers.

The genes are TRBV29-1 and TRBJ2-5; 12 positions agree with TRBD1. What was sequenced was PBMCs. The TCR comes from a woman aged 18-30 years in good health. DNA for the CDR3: TGCAGCGGCCAGGGACAGGGGGCTTGGGAGACCCAGTACTTC. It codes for CSGQGQGAWETQYF.